Listed below are T cell receptor beta chains from one sample, sequenced in a study of identical twins. TCRdb fed the 5' RACE reads into MiXCR, producing one record per CDR3 protein. Altogether 420,000 or so distinct CDR3 sequences are present, approximately 17% being singletons, with the ten largest covering approximately 12%. Sample: naive T cells sorted from blood. All receptors derive from a man aged 45-65 years in good health. The CDR3 runs from the conserved cysteine through the conserved F or W. A D gene is named only where the DNA matches it firmly. For some rows the clone size is stated as once, few or many, or as a class when expanded; others skip it.

CASSREHSDTQYF | TGCGCCAGCAGCCGGGAGCACAGCGATACGCAGTATTTT | . | TRBV4-1 | . | TRBJ2-3
CASSSRPGTAVRGTEAFF | TGTGCCAGCAGCTCTCGGCCCGGGACAGCCGTGAGAGGCACTGAAGCTTTCTTT | TRBD1 | TRBV11-1 | . | TRBJ1-1
CSVDGGGVMNTEAFF | TGCAGCGTTGATGGAGGTGGGGTAATGAACACTGAAGCTTTCTTT | . | TRBV29-1 | few | TRBJ1-1
CASSYAGQVFGIQYF | TGTGCCAGCAGTTACGCCGGACAGGTGTTCGGCATTCAGTACTTC | TRBD1 | TRBV6-2/TRBV6-3 | few | TRBJ2-4
CSSSQGAWEQYF | TGCAGTTCATCACAGGGGGCGTGGGAGCAGTACTTC | TRBD1 | TRBV20-1 | many | TRBJ2-7
CSARERGGVSEQYF | TGCAGTGCTAGAGAGCGGGGAGGCGTGAGCGAGCAGTACTTC | . | TRBV20-1 | . | TRBJ2-7
CASSGGTGSKNTEAFF | TGCGCCAGCAGCGGGGGGACAGGGAGTAAAAACACTGAAGCTTTCTTT | TRBD1 | TRBV5-1 | many | TRBJ1-1
CASSLVRTATYEQYF | TGTGCCAGCAGCTTAGTAAGGACAGCAACCTACGAGCAGTACTTC | . | TRBV7-8 | . | TRBJ2-7
CASSLGWTSGGEETQYF | TGTGCCAGCAGTTTAGGGTGGACTAGCGGGGGAGAAGAGACCCAGTACTTC | TRBD2 | TRBV12-3/TRBV12-4 | . | TRBJ2-5
CASSEIQPYEQYF | TGTGCCAGCAGTGAAATACAGCCCTACGAGCAGTACTTC | . | TRBV28 | . | TRBJ2-7
CASSSSRDTQYF | TGTGCCAGCAGCTCATCCAGAGATACGCAGTATTTT | . | TRBV7-2 | many | TRBJ2-3
CASSLRQYGYTF | TGTGCCAGCAGTTTACGGCAGTATGGCTACACCTTC | . | TRBV28 | . | TRBJ1-2
CASSTRGDRAYEQYF | TGCGCCAGCAGCACCAGGGGGGACAGAGCCTACGAGCAGTACTTC | . | TRBV5-1 | few | TRBJ2-7
CASSLVGRSLAGATWDTQYF | TGTGCCAGCAGCTTAGTAGGCCGCTCACTAGCGGGGGCCACCTGGGATACGCAGTATTTT | TRBD2 | TRBV11-1 | many | TRBJ2-3
CASTLSGGTQTQYF | TGTGCCAGCACACTGTCCGGGGGGACTCAGACCCAGTACTTC | TRBD2 | TRBV5-4 | few | TRBJ2-5
CASSPSGTDYEQYF | TGTGCCAGCAGCCCATCCGGGACAGACTACGAGCAGTACTTC | TRBD1 | TRBV3-1 | few | TRBJ2-7
CASRPGTGFYEQYF | TGTGCCAGCAGGCCCGGGACAGGGTTCTACGAGCAGTACTTC | TRBD1 | TRBV6-2/TRBV6-3 | . | TRBJ2-7
CASSLGEVDSRSYGYTF | TGCGCCAGCAGCTTGGGAGAGGTTGACAGCCGTTCCTATGGCTACACCTTC | . | TRBV5-1 | . | TRBJ1-2
CSAHEPSSSYEQYF | TGCAGTGCCCATGAGCCCTCGAGCTCCTACGAGCAGTACTTC | . | TRBV20-1 | few | TRBJ2-7
CASSPASYGYTF | TGTGCCAGCAGCCCCGCTTCTTATGGCTACACCTTC | . | TRBV7-2 | many | TRBJ1-2
CASGGQGNYEQYF | TGTGCCAGCGGGGGACAGGGGAATTACGAGCAGTACTTC | TRBD1 | TRBV6-2/TRBV6-3 | few | TRBJ2-7
CASRVGQGYNQPQHF | TGTGCCAGTAGAGTGGGACAGGGCTACAATCAGCCCCAGCATTTT | TRBD1 | TRBV19 | few | TRBJ1-5
CSAQDYNEQFF | TGCAGTGCCCAGGACTACAATGAGCAGTTCTTC | . | TRBV20-1 | . | TRBJ2-1
CASSISTYGYTF | TGCGCCAGCAGCATTTCAACCTATGGCTACACCTTC | . | TRBV5-1 | many | TRBJ1-2
CSASSGEGQPQHF | TGCAGTGCGTCTTCAGGGGAAGGCCAGCCCCAGCATTTT | . | TRBV20-1 | many | TRBJ1-5
CASSLRAGYRTYEQYF | TGTGCCAGCAGCTTAAGAGCGGGGTATAGAACCTACGAGCAGTACTTC | TRBD2 | TRBV11-2 | . | TRBJ2-7
CASSPGTFGANVLTF | TGTGCCAGCAGCCCAGGGACATTTGGGGCCAACGTCCTGACTTTC | . | TRBV7-6 | . | TRBJ2-6
CASSPAGTGFYNEQFF | TGTGCCAGCAGCCCTGCCGGGACAGGCTTCTACAATGAGCAGTTCTTC | TRBD1 | TRBV14 | many | TRBJ2-1
CASNSDRGEAFF | TGTGCCAGCAATTCCGACAGGGGTGAAGCTTTCTTT | TRBD1 | TRBV2 | . | TRBJ1-1
CASSVDLVTYNEQFF | TGTGCCAGCAGCGTAGACTTGGTAACCTACAATGAGCAGTTCTTC | . | TRBV9 | . | TRBJ2-1
CAISENPGSGTEAFF | TGTGCCATCAGTGAAAACCCAGGGAGTGGGACTGAAGCTTTCTTT | . | TRBV10-3 | few | TRBJ1-1
CASSLFPGLAEDGELFF | TGTGCCAGCAGCTTATTCCCGGGACTAGCGGAAGACGGGGAGCTGTTTTTT | TRBD2 | TRBV7-2 | few | TRBJ2-2
CAISESGGSGTEAFF | TGTGCCATCAGTGAGTCCGGGGGATCAGGCACTGAAGCTTTCTTT | . | TRBV10-3 | few | TRBJ1-1
CSARDSRAEYNSPLHF | TGCAGTGCTAGAGATAGCAGGGCGGAGTATAATTCACCCCTCCACTTT | . | TRBV20-1 | few | TRBJ1-6
CASSLSLSGTNEKLFF | TGTGCCAGCAGTTTATCCTTATCTGGGACTAATGAAAAACTGTTTTTT | . | TRBV28 | . | TRBJ1-4
CASMLRGGEQFF | TGTGCCAGCATGCTGCGGGGCGGTGAGCAGTTCTTC | . | TRBV28 | few | TRBJ2-1
CASSRRGYSTDTQYF | TGTGCCAGCAGCCGCAGGGGGTACAGCACAGATACGCAGTATTTT | TRBD1 | TRBV7-9 | many | TRBJ2-3
CASTLTGALTDTQYF | TGTGCCAGCACCTTGACAGGGGCCCTCACAGATACGCAGTATTTT | TRBD1 | TRBV12-3/TRBV12-4 | . | TRBJ2-3
CASSLGWGGGTDTQYF | TGTGCCAGCAGCTTAGGTTGGGGGGGGGGCACAGATACGCAGTATTTT | TRBD2 | TRBV7-8 | many | TRBJ2-3